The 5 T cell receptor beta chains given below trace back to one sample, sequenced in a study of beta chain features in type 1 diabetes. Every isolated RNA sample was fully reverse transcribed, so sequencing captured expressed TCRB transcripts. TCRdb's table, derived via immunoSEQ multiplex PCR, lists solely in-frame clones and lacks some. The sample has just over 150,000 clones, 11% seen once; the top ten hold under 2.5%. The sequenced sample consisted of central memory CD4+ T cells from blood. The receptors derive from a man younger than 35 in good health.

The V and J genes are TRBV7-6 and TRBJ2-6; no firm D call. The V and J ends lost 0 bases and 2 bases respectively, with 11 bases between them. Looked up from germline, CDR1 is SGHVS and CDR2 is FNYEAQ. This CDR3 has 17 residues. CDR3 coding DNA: TGTGCCAGCAGCTTAGCAGCAGCACCCACTGGGGCCAACGTCCTGACTTTC. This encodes CASSLAAAPTGANVLTF.

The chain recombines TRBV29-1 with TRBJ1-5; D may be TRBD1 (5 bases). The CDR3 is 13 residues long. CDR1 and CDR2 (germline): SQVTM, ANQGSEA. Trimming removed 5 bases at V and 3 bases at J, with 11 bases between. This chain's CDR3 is CSVQWGVNQPQHF. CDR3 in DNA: TGCAGCGTTCAATGGGGGGTCAATCAGCCCCAGCATTTT.

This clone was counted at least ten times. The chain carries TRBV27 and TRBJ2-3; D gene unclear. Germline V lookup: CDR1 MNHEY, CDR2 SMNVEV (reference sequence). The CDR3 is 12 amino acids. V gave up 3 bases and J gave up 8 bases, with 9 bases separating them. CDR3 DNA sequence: TGTGCCAGCAGTTTGACTGGCGGTACGCAGTATTTT. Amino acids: CASSLTGGTQYF.

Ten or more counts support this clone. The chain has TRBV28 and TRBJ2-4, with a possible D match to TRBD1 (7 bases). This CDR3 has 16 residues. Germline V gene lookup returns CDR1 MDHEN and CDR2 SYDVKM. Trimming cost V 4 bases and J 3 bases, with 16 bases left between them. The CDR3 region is CASSSYQGGDKNIQYF. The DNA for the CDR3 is TGTGCCAGCAGTTCGTACCAGGGGGGTGACAAAAACATTCAGTACTTC.

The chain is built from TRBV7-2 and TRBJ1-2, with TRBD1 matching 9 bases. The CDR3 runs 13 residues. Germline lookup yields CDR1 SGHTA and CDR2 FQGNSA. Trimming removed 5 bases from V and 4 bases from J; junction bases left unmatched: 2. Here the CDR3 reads CASSRGQGYGYTF. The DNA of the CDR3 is TGTGCCAGCAGCCGGGGACAGGGCTATGGCTACACCTTC.